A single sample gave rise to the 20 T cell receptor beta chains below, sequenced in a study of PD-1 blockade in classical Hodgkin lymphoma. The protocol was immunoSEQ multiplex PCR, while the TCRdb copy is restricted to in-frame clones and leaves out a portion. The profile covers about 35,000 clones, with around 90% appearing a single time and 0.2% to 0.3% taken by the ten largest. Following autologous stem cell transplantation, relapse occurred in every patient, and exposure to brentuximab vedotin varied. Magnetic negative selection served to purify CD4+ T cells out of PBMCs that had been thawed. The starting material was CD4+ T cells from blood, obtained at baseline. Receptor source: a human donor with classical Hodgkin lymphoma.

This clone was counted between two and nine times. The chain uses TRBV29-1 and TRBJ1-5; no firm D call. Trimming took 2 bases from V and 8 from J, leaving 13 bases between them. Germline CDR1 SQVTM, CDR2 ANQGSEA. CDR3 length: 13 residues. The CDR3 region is CSVEMTPNEPQHF. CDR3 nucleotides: TGCAGCGTTGAAATGACCCCAAATGAGCCCCAGCATTTT.

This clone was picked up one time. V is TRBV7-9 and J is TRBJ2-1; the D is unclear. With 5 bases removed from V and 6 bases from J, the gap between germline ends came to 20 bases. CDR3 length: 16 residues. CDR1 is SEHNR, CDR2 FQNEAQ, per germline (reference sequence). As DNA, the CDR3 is TGTGCCAGCAGCCAGATCACTAACCCGGTCATCAATGAGCAGTTCTTC. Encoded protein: CASSQITNPVINEQFF.

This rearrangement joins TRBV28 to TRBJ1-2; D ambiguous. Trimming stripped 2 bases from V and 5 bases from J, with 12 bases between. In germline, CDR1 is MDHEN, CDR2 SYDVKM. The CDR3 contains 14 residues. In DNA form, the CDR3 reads TGTGCCAGCAGTTTAGTAGACGGATTGTATGGCTACACCTTC. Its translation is CASSLVDGLYGYTF.

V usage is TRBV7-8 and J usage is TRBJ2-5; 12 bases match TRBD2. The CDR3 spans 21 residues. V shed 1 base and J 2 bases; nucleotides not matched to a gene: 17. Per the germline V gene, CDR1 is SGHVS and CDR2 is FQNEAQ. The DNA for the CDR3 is TGTGCCAGCAGCTTAGTCGAGGTGAGACTAGCGGGGGACAGACCTCAAGAGACCCAGTACTTC. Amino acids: CASSLVEVRLAGDRPQETQYF.

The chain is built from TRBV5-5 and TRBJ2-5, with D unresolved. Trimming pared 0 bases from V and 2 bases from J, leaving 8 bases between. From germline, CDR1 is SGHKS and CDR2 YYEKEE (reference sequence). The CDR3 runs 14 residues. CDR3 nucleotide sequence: TGTGCCAGCAGCTTGGCGGTCCTACAAGAGACCCAGTACTTC. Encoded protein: CASSLAVLQETQYF.

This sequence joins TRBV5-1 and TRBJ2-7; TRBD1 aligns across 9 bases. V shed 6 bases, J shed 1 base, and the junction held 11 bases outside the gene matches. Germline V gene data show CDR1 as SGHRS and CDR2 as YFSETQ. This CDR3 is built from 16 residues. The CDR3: CASTASRQGGSYEQYF. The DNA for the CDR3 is TGCGCCAGCACCGCAAGTAGACAGGGGGGTTCCTACGAGCAGTACTTC.

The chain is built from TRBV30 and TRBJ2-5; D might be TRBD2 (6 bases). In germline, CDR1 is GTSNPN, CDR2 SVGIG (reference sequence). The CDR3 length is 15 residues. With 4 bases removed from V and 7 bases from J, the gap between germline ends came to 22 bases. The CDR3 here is CAWIWVGRGIVTQYF. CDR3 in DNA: TGTGCCTGGATTTGGGTCGGGAGAGGTATTGTGACCCAGTACTTC. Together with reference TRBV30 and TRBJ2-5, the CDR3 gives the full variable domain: SQTIHQWPATLVQPVGSPLSLECTVEGTSNPNLYWYRQAAGRGLQLLFYSVGIGQISSEVPQNLSASRPQDRQFILSSKKLLLSDSGFYLCAWIWVGRGIVTQYFGPGTRLLVL.

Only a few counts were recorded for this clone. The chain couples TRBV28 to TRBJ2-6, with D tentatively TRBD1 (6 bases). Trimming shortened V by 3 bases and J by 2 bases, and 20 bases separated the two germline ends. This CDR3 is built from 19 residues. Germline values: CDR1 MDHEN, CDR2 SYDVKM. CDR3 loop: CASSLGVWADRTGANVLTF. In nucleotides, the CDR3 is TGTGCCAGCAGTTTGGGGGTCTGGGCTGACAGGACTGGGGCCAACGTCCTGACTTTC.

CDR3 in DNA: TGTGCCAGCAGCTTAACGGGACAGGACTCGGGCGAGCAGTACTTC. Encoded protein: CASSLTGQDSGEQYF. The J gene is TRBJ2-7, the V gene TRBV7-3; TRBD1 aligns across 8 bases. With 0 bases clipped from V and 6 bases from J, the junction kept 7 bases outside the gene matches. The V gene's germline CDR1 is SGHTA and CDR2 FQGTGA. The CDR3 loop spans 15 amino acids.

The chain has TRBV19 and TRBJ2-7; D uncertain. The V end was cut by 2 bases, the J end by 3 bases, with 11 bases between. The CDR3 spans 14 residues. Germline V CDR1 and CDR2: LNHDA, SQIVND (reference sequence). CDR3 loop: CASSISSSDYEQYF. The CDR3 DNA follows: TGTGCCAGTAGTATATCTAGTTCAGACTACGAGCAGTACTTC.

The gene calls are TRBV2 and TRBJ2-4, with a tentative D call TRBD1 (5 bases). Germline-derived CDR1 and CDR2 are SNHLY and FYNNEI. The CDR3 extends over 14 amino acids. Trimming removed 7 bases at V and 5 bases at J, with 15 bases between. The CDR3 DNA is TGTGCCAGCACATATAGGACATACGAAAACATTCAGTACTTC. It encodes CASTYRTYENIQYF.

CDR3: CASSPGGGRSAFF. CDR3 in DNA: TGTGCCAGCAGCCCTGGCGGGGGCCGGTCAGCTTTCTTT. The V call is TRBV5-4, the J call TRBJ1-1, with D tentatively TRBD1 (6 bases). CDR3 length: 13 amino acids. V was pared by 4 bases and J by 10 bases, with 17 bases between. Germline CDR1 reads SGHNT; CDR2 reads YYREEE (reference sequence).

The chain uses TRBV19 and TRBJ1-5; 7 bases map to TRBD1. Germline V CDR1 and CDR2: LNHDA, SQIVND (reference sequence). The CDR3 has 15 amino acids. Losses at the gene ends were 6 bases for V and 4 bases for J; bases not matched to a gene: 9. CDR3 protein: CASRGQGGSNQPQHF. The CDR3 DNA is TGTGCCAGTAGGGGCCAGGGGGGATCAAATCAGCCCCAGCATTTT.

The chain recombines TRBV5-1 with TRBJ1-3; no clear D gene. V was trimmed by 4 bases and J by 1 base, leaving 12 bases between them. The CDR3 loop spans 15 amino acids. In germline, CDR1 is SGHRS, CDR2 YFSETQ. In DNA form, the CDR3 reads TGCGCCAGCAGCCTTGGGTGGGGTTCTGGAAACACCATATATTTT. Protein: CASSLGWGSGNTIYF.

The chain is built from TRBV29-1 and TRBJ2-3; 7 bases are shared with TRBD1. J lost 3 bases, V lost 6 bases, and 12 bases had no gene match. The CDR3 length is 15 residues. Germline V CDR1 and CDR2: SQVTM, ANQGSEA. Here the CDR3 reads CSVTTTGDGTDTQYF. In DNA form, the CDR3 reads TGCAGCGTAACCACCACAGGGGATGGGACAGATACGCAGTATTTT.

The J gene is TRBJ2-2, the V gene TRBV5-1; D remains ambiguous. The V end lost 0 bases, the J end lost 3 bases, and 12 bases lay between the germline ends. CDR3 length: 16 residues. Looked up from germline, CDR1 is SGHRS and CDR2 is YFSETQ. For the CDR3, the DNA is TGCGCCAGCAGCTTGGGGGTTTTCGATTACACCGGGGAGCTGTTTTTT. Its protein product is CASSLGVFDYTGELFF.

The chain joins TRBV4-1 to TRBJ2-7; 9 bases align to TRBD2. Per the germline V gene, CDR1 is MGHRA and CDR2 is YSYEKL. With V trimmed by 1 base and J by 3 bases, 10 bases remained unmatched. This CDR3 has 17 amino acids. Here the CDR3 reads CASSQVGSGRRIYEQYF. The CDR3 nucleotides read TGCGCCAGCAGCCAAGTGGGTAGCGGGAGAAGAATCTACGAGCAGTACTTC.

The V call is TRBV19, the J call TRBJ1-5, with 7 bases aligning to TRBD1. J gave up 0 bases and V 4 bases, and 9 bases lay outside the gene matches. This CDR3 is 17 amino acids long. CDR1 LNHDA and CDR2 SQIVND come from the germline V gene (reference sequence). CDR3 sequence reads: CASSTRGTENSNQPQHF. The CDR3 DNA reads TGTGCCAGTAGTACGAGAGGGACAGAAAATAGCAATCAGCCCCAGCATTTT. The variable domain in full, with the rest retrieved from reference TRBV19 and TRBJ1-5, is DGGITQSPKYLFRKEGQNVTLSCEQNLNHDAMYWYRQDPGQGLRLIYYSQIVNDFQKGDIAEGYSVSREKKESFPLTVTSAQKNPTAFYLCASSTRGTENSNQPQHFGDGTRLSIL.

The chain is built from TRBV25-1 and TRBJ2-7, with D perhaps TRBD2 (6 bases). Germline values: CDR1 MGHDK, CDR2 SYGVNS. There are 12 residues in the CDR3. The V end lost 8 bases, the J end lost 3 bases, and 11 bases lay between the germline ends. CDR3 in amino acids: CASGLSDYEQYF. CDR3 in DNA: TGTGCCAGCGGACTATCAGACTACGAGCAGTACTTC.

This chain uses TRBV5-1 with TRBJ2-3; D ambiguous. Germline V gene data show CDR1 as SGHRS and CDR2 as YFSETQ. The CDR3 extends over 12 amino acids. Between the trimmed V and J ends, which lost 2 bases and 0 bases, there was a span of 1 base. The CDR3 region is CASSFSTDTQYF. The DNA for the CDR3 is TGCGCCAGCAGCTTCAGCACAGATACGCAGTATTTT.